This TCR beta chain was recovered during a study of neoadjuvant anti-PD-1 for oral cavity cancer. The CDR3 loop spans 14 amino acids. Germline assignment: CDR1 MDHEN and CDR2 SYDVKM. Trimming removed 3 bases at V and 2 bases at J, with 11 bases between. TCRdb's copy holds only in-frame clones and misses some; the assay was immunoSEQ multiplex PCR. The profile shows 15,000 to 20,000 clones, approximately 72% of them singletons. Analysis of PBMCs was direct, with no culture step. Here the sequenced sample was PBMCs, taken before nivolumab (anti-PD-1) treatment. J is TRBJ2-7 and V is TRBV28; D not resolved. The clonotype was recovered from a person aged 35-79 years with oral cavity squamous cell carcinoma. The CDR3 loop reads CASSFPPAAYEQYF. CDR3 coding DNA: TGTGCCAGCAGTTTCCCCCCCGCGGCCTACGAGCAGTACTTC.